Below, 27 T cell receptor beta chains from the same sample are listed, as sequenced in a study of cytomegalovirus exposure and HLA in healthy donors. PCR employed 60 Vbeta and 13 Jbeta primers. Method: immunoSEQ multiplex PCR; TCRdb's copy keeps in-frame clones and lacks some. There are about 200,000 clones in the sample; approximately 82% occur only once, and under 0.8% lies in the top ten. What was sequenced was PBMCs. All receptors come from a man aged 18 to 29 in good health and CMV-seronegative.

The genes are TRBV30 and TRBJ1-2; 8 nucleotides line up with TRBD1. Germline assignment: CDR1 GTSNPN and CDR2 SVGIG (reference sequence). This CDR3 contains 14 residues. The J segment lost 6 bases and the V segment lost 4 bases, leaving 10 bases of the junction unmatched. The CDR3 region has the DNA TGTGCCTGGACCCGAGGGCAGGGGGCTGATGGCTACACCTTC. Translation: CAWTRGQGADGYTF. The full variable domain, with the rest looked up from reference TRBV30 and TRBJ1-2, is SQTIHQWPATLVQPVGSPLSLECTVEGTSNPNLYWYRQAAGRGLQLLFYSVGIGQISSEVPQNLSASRPQDRQFILSSKKLLLSDSGFYLCAWTRGQGADGYTFGSGTRLTVV.

This clone was found a few times. The CDR3 loop is CASSLLQPNYGYTF. DNA for the CDR3: TGTGCCAGCAGCTTACTACAGCCGAACTATGGCTACACCTTC. This chain joins TRBV7-9 and TRBJ1-2; D is undetermined. The CDR3 runs 14 residues. V lost 2 bases and J lost 2, with 9 bases in between. Germline values: CDR1 SEHNR, CDR2 FQNEAQ (reference sequence).

This clone was recorded a few times. The chain links TRBV18 to TRBJ2-1; 7 bases line up with TRBD1. The CDR3 totals 15 residues. Trimming took 3 bases from V and 0 from J; bases not matched to a gene: 2. The germline gives CDR1 KGHSH, CDR2 LQKENI. The CDR3 here is CASSPTGSSYNEQFF. In DNA, the CDR3 is TGTGCCAGCTCACCGACAGGGAGCTCCTACAATGAGCAGTTCTTC.

A single count supports this clone. The rearrangement uses TRBV4-1 and TRBJ2-7, with D perhaps TRBD1 (6 bases). Germline CDR1 MGHRA, CDR2 YSYEKL. There are 15 residues in the CDR3. With 0 bases removed from V and 4 bases from J, the gap between germline ends came to 13 bases. This chain's CDR3 is CASSQDWDTLYEQYF. For the CDR3, the DNA is TGCGCCAGCAGCCAAGATTGGGACACCTTGTACGAGCAGTACTTC.

V gene TRBV28 combines with J gene TRBJ1-2; weak D call: TRBD1 (5 bases). The CDR3 totals 15 residues. The V and J ends lost 7 bases and 0 bases respectively, with 15 bases between them. Germline loops: CDR1 MDHEN, CDR2 SYDVKM. The CDR3 DNA reads as TGTGCCAGCATCAACGGGGGTACCACTAACTATGGCTACACCTTC. This translates into CASINGGTTNYGYTF.

The rearrangement joins TRBV30 to TRBJ2-5, with 11 bases aligning to TRBD1. With the DNA end fitting TRBJ2-7 better, the J assignment may be wrong. The CDR3 is 13 residues long. Germline-derived CDR1 and CDR2 are GTSNPN and SVGIG (reference sequence). In nucleotides, the CDR3 is TGTGCCACCGGGACAGGGGGTTTCAACGAGCAGTACTTC. This sequence encodes CATGTGGFNEQYF.

V is TRBV6-5 and J is TRBJ2-7, with 8 nucleotides matching TRBD1. Germline CDR1 reads MNHEY; CDR2 reads SVGAGI. The ends lost 6 bases at V and 7 bases at J; junction bases unmatched: 14. The CDR3 length is 15 residues. CDR3 amino acids: CASSFLDRASGEQYF. CDR3 DNA: TGTGCCAGCAGCTTCTTGGACAGGGCGTCTGGGGAGCAGTACTTC.

The table lists this clone with a count of one. The genes are TRBV5-8 and TRBJ1-2; D possibly corresponds to TRBD1 (5 bases). Germline CDR1 reads SGHTS; CDR2 reads YDEGEE. The V end lost 0 bases, the J end lost 4 bases, and 13 bases lay between the germline ends. The CDR3 length is 15 residues. CDR3 DNA sequence: TGTGCCAGCAGCTTGGAGGCAGGGCTAGGCTATGGCTACACCTTC. Its protein is CASSLEAGLGYGYTF. Full variable domain (missing parts from reference TRBV5-8 and TRBJ1-2): EAGVTQSPTHLIKTRGQQATLRCSPISGHTSVYWYQQALGLGLQFLLWYDEGEERNRGNFPPRFSGRQFPNYSSELNVNALELEDSALYLCASSLEAGLGYGYTFGSGTRLTVV.

CDR3 region: CASRGAINEQFF. Written as DNA, the CDR3 is TGTGCCAGCAGGGGGGCTATCAATGAGCAGTTCTTC. The rearrangement joins TRBV2 to TRBJ2-1; a weak D match, TRBD1 (6 bases). Germline CDR1 and CDR2: SNHLY and FYNNEI. V lost 6 bases and J 6 bases, leaving 9 bases between the germline ends. The CDR3 covers 12 residues.

The V gene is TRBV6-5, the J gene TRBJ2-7, with 10 bases matching TRBD1. CDR1 is MNHEY, CDR2 SVGAGI, per germline. J gave up 4 bases and V 6 bases, and 3 bases lay outside the gene matches. The CDR3 extends over 13 amino acids. The CDR3 loop reads CASRRDRGYEQYF. The CDR3 DNA sequence: TGTGCCAGCAGGAGGGACAGGGGTTACGAGCAGTACTTC.

The gene calls are TRBV19 and TRBJ2-5; D gene uncertain. Trimming took 5 bases from V and 3 from J, leaving 4 bases between them. The CDR3 runs to 11 residues. The germline gives CDR1 LNHDA, CDR2 SQIVND (reference sequence). CDR3 sequence reads: CASSPKETQYF. In nucleotides, the CDR3 is TGTGCCAGTAGTCCTAAAGAGACCCAGTACTTC.

This clone was counted between two and nine times. The chain is built from TRBV27 and TRBJ2-2, with 14 bases matching TRBD2. The junction had 6 bases not matched to a gene; V was cut back by 4 bases and J by 8 bases. The length of the CDR3 is 16 residues. Germline values: CDR1 MNHEY, CDR2 SMNVEV (reference sequence). The CDR3 region has the DNA TGTGCCAGCAGTTCGGGACTAGCGGGAGTTGTGGGGGAGCTGTTTTTT. Protein product: CASSSGLAGVVGELFF.

This chain links TRBV6-6 with TRBJ1-1; the D is unclear. Trimming removed 6 bases at V and 1 base at J, with 12 bases between. Germline V gives CDR1 MNHNY, CDR2 SVGAGI (reference sequence). The CDR3 spans 14 residues. The CDR3 DNA follows: TGTGCCAGCAGCGTACCAAGCGCGAACACTGAAGCTTTCTTT. It codes for CASSVPSANTEAFF.

This chain connects TRBV5-4 to TRBJ1-5, with TRBD1 as a possible D gene (5 bases). The germline gives CDR1 SGHNT, CDR2 YYREEE (reference sequence). The V gene lost 5 bases and the J gene lost 0 bases, with 15 bases spanning the gap. There are 16 residues in the CDR3. CDR3: CASSLGAPDSNQPQHF. The CDR3 DNA reads TGTGCCAGCAGTTTAGGGGCTCCCGATAGCAATCAGCCCCAGCATTTT.

This clone occurred a few times. The chain uses TRBV2 and TRBJ2-1; 11 positions match TRBD2. CDR1 and CDR2 from the germline V gene are SNHLY and FYNNEI. Losses at the gene ends were 5 bases for V and 11 bases for J; bases not matched to a gene: 8. This CDR3 has 14 amino acids. Written as DNA, the CDR3 is TGTGCCAGCAGTTTACGCGGGACTAGCGGACAGCAGTTCTTC. It encodes CASSLRGTSGQQFF.

The genes are TRBV2 and TRBJ2-7, with TRBD2 identical over 10 bases. Germline V gene data show CDR1 as SNHLY and CDR2 as FYNNEI. V trimming: 8 bases; J trimming: 2 bases; junction bases outside the gene matches: 9. CDR3 length: 15 residues. The CDR3 coding sequence is TGTGCCAGCGGGACGGACGGGACTAGCGCCTACGAGCAGTACTTC. Protein product: CASGTDGTSAYEQYF.

This chain links TRBV6-6 with TRBJ2-1, with a weak D call TRBD2 (5 bases). CDR1 MNHNY and CDR2 SVGAGI come from the germline V gene (reference sequence). Trimming cost V 2 bases and J 3 bases, with 14 bases left between them. The CDR3 runs 16 residues. This CDR3 reads CASSYDSGKGYNEQFF. The CDR3 region has the DNA TGTGCCAGCAGTTACGACTCCGGGAAGGGCTACAATGAGCAGTTCTTC.

The chain carries TRBV4-1 and TRBJ2-1, with D tentatively TRBD1 (5 bases). The CDR3 extends over 13 amino acids. Germline values: CDR1 MGHRA, CDR2 YSYEKL. Trimming pared 3 bases from V and 11 bases from J, leaving 14 bases between. The CDR3 DNA sequence: TGCGCCAGCAGCCAGGGGCGGAGTACCCAGCAGTTCTTC. This translates into CASSQGRSTQQFF.

The chain recombines TRBV28 with TRBJ1-1; 7 nucleotides match TRBD1. This CDR3 has 10 residues. Germline CDR1 and CDR2: MDHEN and SYDVKM. With V trimmed by 4 bases and J by 11 bases, 1 base remained unmatched. The CDR3 coding sequence is TGTGCCAGCAGTTCAGGGGGGGCTTTCTTT. Translating gives CASSSGGAFF.

The J gene is TRBJ2-4, the V gene TRBV28; a possible D gene is TRBD1 (5 bases). V dropped 1 base and J dropped 3 bases, with 7 bases sitting between them. The CDR3 loop spans 14 amino acids. Germline V gives CDR1 MDHEN, CDR2 SYDVKM. The CDR3 DNA follows: TGTGCCAGCAGTTTATCAGGGATCAAAAACATTCAGTACTTC. Amino acid sequence: CASSLSGIKNIQYF.

A word on this clone: Distinct nucleotide sequences in the sample also encode this CDR3. This chain links TRBV6-1 with TRBJ1-5; D perhaps matches TRBD1 (5 bases). There are 15 residues in the CDR3. The germline CDR1 and CDR2 sequences are MNHNS and SASEGT. Deletions cut 6 bases from V and 6 bases from J, with 18 bases between. CDR3 in amino acids: CASSELGGSGQPQHF. CDR3 bases: TGTGCCAGCAGCGAATTGGGGGGGAGTGGTCAGCCCCAGCATTTT.

This clone was seen a few times. CDR3 residues: CASSLMGLANYNEQFF. CDR3 DNA: TGTGCCAGCTCACTTATGGGACTAGCAAACTACAATGAGCAGTTCTTC. V usage is TRBV18 and J usage is TRBJ2-1, with 9 bases aligning to TRBD2. Germline CDR1 KGHSH, CDR2 LQKENI. The CDR3 contains 16 residues. V shed 4 bases and J 3 bases; nucleotides not matched to a gene: 7.

This chain connects TRBV7-9 to TRBJ2-7; 7 bases map to TRBD1. Looked up from germline, CDR1 is SEHNR and CDR2 is FQNEAQ (reference sequence). Trimming removed 5 bases from V and 0 bases from J; junction bases left unmatched: 10. There are 16 residues in the CDR3. DNA for the CDR3: TGTGCCAGCAGCCACGCTGCCGGGACAGCCTCCTACGAGCAGTACTTC. Protein sequence: CASSHAAGTASYEQYF.

J is TRBJ1-5 and V is TRBV6-4; D possibly corresponds to TRBD1 (6 bases). This CDR3 has 14 residues. Trimming pared 9 bases from V and 3 bases from J, leaving 15 bases between. The germline V gene has CDR1 MRHNA and CDR2 SNTAGT. CDR3 nucleotides: TGTGCCAGATTTGGACAGAGGCTCAATCAGCCCCAGCATTTT. The encoded protein is CARFGQRLNQPQHF.

The rearrangement links TRBV28 to TRBJ1-4; D uncertain. This CDR3 comprises 13 residues. Germline V gene sequence: CDR1 MDHEN, CDR2 SYDVKM. Trimming removed 5 bases at V and 8 bases at J, with 12 bases between. The chain's CDR3 is CASSLPAMEKLFF. Here the CDR3 DNA reads TGTGCCAGCAGTCTACCCGCTATGGAAAAACTGTTTTTT.

The V gene is TRBV9, the J gene TRBJ2-1; D perhaps matches TRBD2 (6 bases). Per germline, CDR1 SGDLS and CDR2 YYNGEE. Trimming left V 1 base short and J 1 base short, with 12 bases between. This CDR3 has 16 amino acids. The DNA of the CDR3 is TGTGCCAGCAGCGTATTGGGGAGGCTTTCCTACAATGAGCAGTTCTTC. This encodes CASSVLGRLSYNEQFF. Filled out from reference TRBV9 and TRBJ2-1, the complete variable domain reads DSGVTQTPKHLITATGQRVTLRCSPRSGDLSVYWYQQSLDQGLQFLIQYYNGEERAKGNILERFSAQQFPDLHSELNLSSLELGDSALYFCASSVLGRLSYNEQFFGPGTRLTVL.

The chain employs TRBV6-1 and TRBJ1-1, with 7 bases lining up with TRBD1. V dropped 6 bases and J dropped 1; count of bases not matched to a gene: 5. CDR3 length: 14 amino acids. In germline, CDR1 is MNHNS, CDR2 SASEGT. The CDR3 here is CASRQGTRNTEAFF. In DNA form, the CDR3 reads TGTGCCAGCAGACAGGGGACTCGGAACACTGAAGCTTTCTTT.